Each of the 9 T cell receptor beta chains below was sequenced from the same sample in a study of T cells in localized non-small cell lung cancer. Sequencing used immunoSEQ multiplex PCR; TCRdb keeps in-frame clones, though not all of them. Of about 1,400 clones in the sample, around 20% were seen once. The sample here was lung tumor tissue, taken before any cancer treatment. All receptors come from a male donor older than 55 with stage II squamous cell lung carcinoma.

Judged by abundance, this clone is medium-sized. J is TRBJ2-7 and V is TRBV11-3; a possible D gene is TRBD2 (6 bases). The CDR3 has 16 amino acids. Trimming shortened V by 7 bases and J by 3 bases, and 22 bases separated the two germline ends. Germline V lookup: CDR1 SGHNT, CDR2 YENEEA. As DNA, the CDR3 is TGTGCCAGCACCCATGGGTTGGGCGGGACCTACTACGAGCAGTACTTC. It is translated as CASTHGLGGTYYEQYF.

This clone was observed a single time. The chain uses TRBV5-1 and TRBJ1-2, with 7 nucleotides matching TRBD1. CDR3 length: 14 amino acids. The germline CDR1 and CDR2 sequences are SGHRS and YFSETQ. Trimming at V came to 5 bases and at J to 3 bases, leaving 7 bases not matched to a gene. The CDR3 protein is CASRTQGLDYGYTF. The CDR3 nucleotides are TGCGCCAGCAGAACACAGGGGCTTGACTATGGCTACACCTTC.

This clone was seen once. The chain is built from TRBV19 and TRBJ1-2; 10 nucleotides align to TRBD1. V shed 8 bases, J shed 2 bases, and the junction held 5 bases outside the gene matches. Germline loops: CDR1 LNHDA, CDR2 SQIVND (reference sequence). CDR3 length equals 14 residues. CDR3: CASGRQGANYGYTF. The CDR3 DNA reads TGTGCCAGTGGGCGACAGGGGGCAAACTATGGCTACACCTTC.

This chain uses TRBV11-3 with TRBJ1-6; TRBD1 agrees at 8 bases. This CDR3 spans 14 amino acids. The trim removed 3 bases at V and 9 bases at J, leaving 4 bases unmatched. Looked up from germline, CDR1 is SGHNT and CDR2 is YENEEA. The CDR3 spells CASSLVQGASPLHF. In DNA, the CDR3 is TGTGCCAGCAGCTTGGTGCAGGGGGCTTCACCCCTCCACTTT.

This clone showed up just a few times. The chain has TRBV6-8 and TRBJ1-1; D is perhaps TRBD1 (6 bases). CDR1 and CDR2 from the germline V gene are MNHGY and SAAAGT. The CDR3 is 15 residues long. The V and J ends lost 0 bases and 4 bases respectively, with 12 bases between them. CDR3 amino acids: CASSYSIGQTTEAFF. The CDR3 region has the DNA TGTGCCAGCAGTTACTCGATAGGACAGACCACTGAAGCTTTCTTT.

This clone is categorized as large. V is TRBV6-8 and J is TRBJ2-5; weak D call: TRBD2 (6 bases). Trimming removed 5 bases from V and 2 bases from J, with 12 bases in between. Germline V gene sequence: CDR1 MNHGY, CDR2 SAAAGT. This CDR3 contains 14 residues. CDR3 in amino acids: CASSTGTQQETQYF. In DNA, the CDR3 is TGTGCCAGCAGTACCGGGACTCAACAAGAGACCCAGTACTTC.

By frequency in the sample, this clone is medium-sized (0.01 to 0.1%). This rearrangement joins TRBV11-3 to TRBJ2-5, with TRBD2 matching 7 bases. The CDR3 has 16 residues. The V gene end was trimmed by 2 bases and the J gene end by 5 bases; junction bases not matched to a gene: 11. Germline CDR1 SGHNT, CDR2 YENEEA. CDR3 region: CASSLQRGGRGETQYF. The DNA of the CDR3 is TGTGCCAGCAGCTTACAAAGGGGCGGGAGAGGGGAGACCCAGTACTTC.

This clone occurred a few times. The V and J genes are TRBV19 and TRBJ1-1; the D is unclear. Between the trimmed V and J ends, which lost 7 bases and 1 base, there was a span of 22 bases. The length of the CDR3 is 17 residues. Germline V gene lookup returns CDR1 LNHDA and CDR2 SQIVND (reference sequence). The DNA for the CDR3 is TGTGCCAGTACCAGCCTCGGGAGAAGTACGGGGAACACTGAAGCTTTCTTT. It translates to CASTSLGRSTGNTEAFF.

CDR3 coding DNA: TGCGCCAGCAGCCAATCACGGTTACCTTTATATGGCTACACCTTC. It translates to CASSQSRLPLYGYTF. The chain has TRBV1 and TRBJ1-2. TRBV1 is classified as a pseudogene. This CDR3 spans 15 amino acids.